Listed below are T cell receptor beta chains from one sample, sequenced in a study of T cell repertoires in cytomegalovirus infection. Their antigen targets remain unknown. Each CDR3 protein is one row after TCRdb ran MiXCR on the reads. The sample lists roughly 160,000 distinct CDR3 sequences; approximately 21% were seen once. Sample: CD8+ T cells from cultured PBMCs, taken from culture after CMV antigen stimulation. Source of these receptors: a human donor in good health (CMV status not recorded). Some clones in this sample may be carry-over from other donors' samples. CDR3s include the opening cysteine and the closing phenylalanine or tryptophan. D genes are given only for firm matches. Rows give clone size only sometimes, using once, few, many, or a class for an expanded clone.

D: .
J: TRBJ1-1
length: 14
size: .
V: TRBV12-3/TRBV12-4
DNA: TGTGCCAGCAGTCCAAACAGGGTCAACACTGAAGCTTTCTTT
CDR3: CASSPNRVNTEAFF

D: .
J: TRBJ2-3
length: 16
size: .
V: TRBV7-2
DNA: TGTGCCAGCAGCTTAGGGACAGCTTCTAGCACAGATACGCAGTATTTT
CDR3: CASSLGTASSTDTQYF

D: .
J: TRBJ2-7
length: 12
size: .
V: TRBV7-6
DNA: TGTGCCAGCACCGACGTTGGATACGAGCAGTACTTC
CDR3: CASTDVGYEQYF

D: .
J: TRBJ1-5
length: 17
size: few
V: TRBV12-5
DNA: TGTGCTAGTGCTCTTCTTAGGTCCTTAGACAGCAATCAGCCCCAGCATTTT
CDR3: CASALLRSLDSNQPQHF

D: .
J: TRBJ1-2
length: 14
size: .
V: TRBV12-3/TRBV12-4
DNA: TGTGCCAGCAGTTTCTACAGGGAAGACTATGGCTACACCTTC
CDR3: CASSFYREDYGYTF

D: TRBD1
J: TRBJ1-5
length: 17
size: few
V: TRBV6-1
DNA: TGTGCCAGCAGTGAAGCGGGCTACAGGGGCAGCAATCAGCCCCAGCATTTT
CDR3: CASSEAGYRGSNQPQHF

D: .
J: TRBJ2-7
length: 15
size: .
V: TRBV19
DNA: TGTGCCAGTCTGGGGGTTATGGGGACTTCCTACGAGCAGTACTTC
CDR3: CASLGVMGTSYEQYF

D: .
J: TRBJ2-3
length: 17
size: .
V: TRBV7-2
DNA: TGTGCCAGCAGCCCTGATGTCCTCCCGGCCCGCACAGATACGCAGTATTTT
CDR3: CASSPDVLPARTDTQYF

D: TRBD2
J: TRBJ2-7
length: 16
size: few
V: TRBV7-8
DNA: TGTGCCAGCAGCCAGCCAGGTCCGGGACTAGGCTACGAGCAGTACTTC
CDR3: CASSQPGPGLGYEQYF

D: .
J: TRBJ1-1
length: 15
size: few
V: TRBV7-2
DNA: TGTGCCAGCAGCCCACGGTGGCAGTACAACACTGAAGCTTTCTTT
CDR3: CASSPRWQYNTEAFF

D: TRBD1
J: TRBJ1-5
length: 14
size: .
V: TRBV6-2/TRBV6-3
DNA: TGTGCCACCTCACAGGACAGGAGAAATCAGCCCCAGCATTTT
CDR3: CATSQDRRNQPQHF

D: .
J: TRBJ2-4
length: 17
size: .
V: TRBV5-1
DNA: TGCGCCAGCAGCTTCCTTCAGGTCGGGGGCGCAGAAAACATTCAGTACTTC
CDR3: CASSFLQVGGAENIQYF

D: TRBD1
J: TRBJ2-5
length: 15
size: few
V: TRBV15
DNA: TGTGCCACCAGCAGAGATGAGGGGGCCGAAGAGACCCAGTACTTC
CDR3: CATSRDEGAEETQYF

D: .
J: TRBJ2-7
length: 15
size: few
V: TRBV4-1
DNA: TGCGCCAGCAGCCAAGGGTTGGCAGGGGCGTACGAGCAGTACTTC
CDR3: CASSQGLAGAYEQYF

D: .
J: TRBJ1-1
length: 13
size: few
V: TRBV27
DNA: TGTGCCAGCAGTGTTACAGGGAACACTGAAGCTTTCTTT
CDR3: CASSVTGNTEAFF

D: .
J: TRBJ1-5
length: 17
size: .
V: TRBV6-1
DNA: TGTGCCAGCAGTGAAGCAACGGCATCGTATAGCAATCAGCCCCAGCATTTT
CDR3: CASSEATASYSNQPQHF

D: .
J: TRBJ2-1
length: 13
size: once
V: TRBV4-1
DNA: TGCGCCAGCAGCCAAGGAGGTCCAAATGAGCAGTTCTTC
CDR3: CASSQGGPNEQFF

D: .
J: TRBJ2-3
length: 17
size: .
V: TRBV27
DNA: TGTGCCAGCACCCCGACGTCCGGGGCACTAAGCACAGATACGCAGTATTTT
CDR3: CASTPTSGALSTDTQYF